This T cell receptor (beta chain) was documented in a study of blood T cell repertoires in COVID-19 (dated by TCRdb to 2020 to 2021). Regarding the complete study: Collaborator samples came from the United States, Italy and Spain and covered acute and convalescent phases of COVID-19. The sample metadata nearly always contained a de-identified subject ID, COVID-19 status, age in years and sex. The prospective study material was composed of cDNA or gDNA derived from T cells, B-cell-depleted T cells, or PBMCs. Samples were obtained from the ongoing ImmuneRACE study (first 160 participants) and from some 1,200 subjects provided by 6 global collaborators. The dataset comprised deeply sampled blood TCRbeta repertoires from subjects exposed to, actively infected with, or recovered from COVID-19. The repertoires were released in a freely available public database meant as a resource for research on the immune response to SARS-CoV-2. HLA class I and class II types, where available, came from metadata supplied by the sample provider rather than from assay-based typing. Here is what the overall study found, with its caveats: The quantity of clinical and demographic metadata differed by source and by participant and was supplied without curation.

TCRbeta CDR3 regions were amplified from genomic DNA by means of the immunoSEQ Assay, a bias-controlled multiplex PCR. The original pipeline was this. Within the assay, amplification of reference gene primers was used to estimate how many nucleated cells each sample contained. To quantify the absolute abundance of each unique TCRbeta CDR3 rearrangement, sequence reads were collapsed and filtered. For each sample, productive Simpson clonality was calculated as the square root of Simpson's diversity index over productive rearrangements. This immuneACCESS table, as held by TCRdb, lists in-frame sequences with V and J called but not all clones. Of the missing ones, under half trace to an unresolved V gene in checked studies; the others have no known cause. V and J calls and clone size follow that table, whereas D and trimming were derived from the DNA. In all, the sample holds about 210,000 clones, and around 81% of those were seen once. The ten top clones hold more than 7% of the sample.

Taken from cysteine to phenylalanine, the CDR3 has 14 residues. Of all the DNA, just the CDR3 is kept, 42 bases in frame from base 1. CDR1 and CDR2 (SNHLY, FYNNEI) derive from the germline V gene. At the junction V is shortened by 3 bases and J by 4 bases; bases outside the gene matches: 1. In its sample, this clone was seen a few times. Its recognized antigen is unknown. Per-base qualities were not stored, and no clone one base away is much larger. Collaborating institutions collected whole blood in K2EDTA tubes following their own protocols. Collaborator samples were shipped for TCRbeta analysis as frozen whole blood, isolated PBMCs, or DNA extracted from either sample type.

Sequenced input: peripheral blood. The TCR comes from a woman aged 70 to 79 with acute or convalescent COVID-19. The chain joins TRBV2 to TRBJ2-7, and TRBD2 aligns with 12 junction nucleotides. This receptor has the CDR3 CASSETSGGYEQYF. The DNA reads TGTGCCAGCAGTGAGACTAGCGGGGGTTACGAGCAGTACTTC.